This T cell receptor (beta chain) was captured by sequencing in a study of shared clonotypes between healthy human individuals. The V segment lost 3 bases and the J segment 7 bases; nucleotides outside the gene matches: 9. The germline CDR1 and CDR2 sequences are SNHLY and FYNNEI. This CDR3 has 17 residues. About this clone: Its matching antigen is unknown.

The study separated CD4+ cells into CD45RA+ naive and CD45RA-negative memory subsets. Some 30,000 T cell genomes, or around 0.2 ug DNA, went into the sorted-subset replicate PCRs. Produced via immunoSEQ multiplex PCR; TCRdb's table is partial and in-frame only. Seen here are a few million clones, 93% observed once, and the top ten hold about 0.37%. Findings and limits, study-wide: Larger estimated richness was generally seen in naive subsets than in memory subsets.

Sequencing was performed on naive CD4+ T cells from PBMCs. Subset in this sample: CD45RA+ positively selected. J is TRBJ1-4 and V is TRBV2, with 12 bases fitting TRBD1. This clonotype originated in a young man in good health. Some clones in this sample may be carry-over from other donors' samples. The CDR3 region is CASSDVPGQGAGEKLFF. The CDR3 nucleotides are TGTGCCAGCAGTGACGTCCCGGGACAGGGGGCCGGTGAAAAACTGTTTTTT.